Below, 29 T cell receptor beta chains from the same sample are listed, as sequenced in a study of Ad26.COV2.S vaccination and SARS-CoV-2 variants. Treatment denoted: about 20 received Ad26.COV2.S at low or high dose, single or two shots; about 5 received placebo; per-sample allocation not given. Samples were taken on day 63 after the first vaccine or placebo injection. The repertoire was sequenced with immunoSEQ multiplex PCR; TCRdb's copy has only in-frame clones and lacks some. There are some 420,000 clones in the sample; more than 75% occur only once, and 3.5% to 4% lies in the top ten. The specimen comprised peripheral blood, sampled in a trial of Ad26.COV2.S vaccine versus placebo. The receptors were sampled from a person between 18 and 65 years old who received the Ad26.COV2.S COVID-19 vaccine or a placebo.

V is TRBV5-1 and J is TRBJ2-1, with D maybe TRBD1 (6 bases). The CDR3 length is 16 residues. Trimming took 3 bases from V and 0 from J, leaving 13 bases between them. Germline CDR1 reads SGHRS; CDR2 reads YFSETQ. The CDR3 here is CASSSAGALSYNEQFF. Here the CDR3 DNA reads TGCGCCAGCAGCTCCGCAGGGGCCCTCTCCTACAATGAGCAGTTCTTC.

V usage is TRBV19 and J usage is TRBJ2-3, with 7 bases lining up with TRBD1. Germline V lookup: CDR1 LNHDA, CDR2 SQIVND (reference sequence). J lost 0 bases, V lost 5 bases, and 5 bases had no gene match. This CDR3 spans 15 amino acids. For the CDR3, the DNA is TGTGCCAGTAGTCTGACAGGGACAAGCACAGATACGCAGTATTTT. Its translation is CASSLTGTSTDTQYF.

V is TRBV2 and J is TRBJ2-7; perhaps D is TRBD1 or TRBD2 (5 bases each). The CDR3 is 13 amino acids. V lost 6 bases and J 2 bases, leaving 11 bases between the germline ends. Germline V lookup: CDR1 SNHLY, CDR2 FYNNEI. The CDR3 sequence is CASSPGRTYEQYF. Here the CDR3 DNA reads TGTGCCAGCAGCCCGGGACGGACCTACGAGCAGTACTTC. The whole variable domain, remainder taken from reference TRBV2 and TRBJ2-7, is EPEVTQTPSHQVTQMGQEVILRCVPISNHLYFYWYRQILGQKVEFLVSFYNNEISEKSEIFDDQFSVERPDGSNFTLKIRSTKLEDSAMYFCASSPGRTYEQYFGPGTRLTVT.

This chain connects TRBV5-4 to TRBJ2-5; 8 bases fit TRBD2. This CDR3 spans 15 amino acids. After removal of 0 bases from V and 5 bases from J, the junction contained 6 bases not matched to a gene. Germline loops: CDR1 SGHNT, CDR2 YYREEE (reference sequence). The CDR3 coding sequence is TGTGCCAGCAGCTTGGCCAGCGGGGGTACGGAGACCCAGTACTTC. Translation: CASSLASGGTETQYF.

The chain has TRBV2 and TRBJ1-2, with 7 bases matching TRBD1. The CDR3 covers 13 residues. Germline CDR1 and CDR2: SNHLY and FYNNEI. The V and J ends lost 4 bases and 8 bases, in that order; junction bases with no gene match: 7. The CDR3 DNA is TGTGCCAGCAGTGCGGGCAGGGGGTACGGCTACACCTTC. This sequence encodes CASSAGRGYGYTF. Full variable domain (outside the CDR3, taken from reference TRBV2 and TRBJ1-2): EPEVTQTPSHQVTQMGQEVILRCVPISNHLYFYWYRQILGQKVEFLVSFYNNEISEKSEIFDDQFSVERPDGSNFTLKIRSTKLEDSAMYFCASSAGRGYGYTFGSGTRLTVV.

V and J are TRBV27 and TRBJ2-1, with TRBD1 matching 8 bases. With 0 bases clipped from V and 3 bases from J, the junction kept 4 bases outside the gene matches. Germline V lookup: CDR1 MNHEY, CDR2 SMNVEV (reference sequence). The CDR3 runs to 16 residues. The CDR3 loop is CASSLSGTGIYNEQFF. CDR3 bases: TGTGCCAGCAGTTTATCCGGGACAGGTATCTACAATGAGCAGTTCTTC.

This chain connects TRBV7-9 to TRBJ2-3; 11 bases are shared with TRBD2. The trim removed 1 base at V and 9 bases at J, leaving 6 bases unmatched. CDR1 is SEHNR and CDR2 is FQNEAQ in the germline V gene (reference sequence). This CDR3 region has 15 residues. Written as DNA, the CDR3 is TGTGCCAGCAGCTTAGTCCGTCTAGCGGGGGGAACGCAGTATTTT. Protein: CASSLVRLAGGTQYF.

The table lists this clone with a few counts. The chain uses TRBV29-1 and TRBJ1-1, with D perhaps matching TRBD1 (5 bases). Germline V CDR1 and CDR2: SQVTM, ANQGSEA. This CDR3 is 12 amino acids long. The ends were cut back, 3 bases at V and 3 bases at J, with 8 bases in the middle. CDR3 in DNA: TGCAGCGTTGATGGAGGGGACACTGAAGCTTTCTTT. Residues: CSVDGGDTEAFF.

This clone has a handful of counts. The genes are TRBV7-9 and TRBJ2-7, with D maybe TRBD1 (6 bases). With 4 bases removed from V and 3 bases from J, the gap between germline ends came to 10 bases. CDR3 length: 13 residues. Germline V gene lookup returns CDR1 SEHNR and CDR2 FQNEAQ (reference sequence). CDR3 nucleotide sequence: TGTGCCAGCAGCTCGGGACAACTCTACGAGCAGTACTTC. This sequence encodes CASSSGQLYEQYF.

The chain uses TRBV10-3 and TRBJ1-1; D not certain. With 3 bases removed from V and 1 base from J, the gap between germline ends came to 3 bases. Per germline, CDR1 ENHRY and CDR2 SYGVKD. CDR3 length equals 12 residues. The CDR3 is CAISDTNTEAFF. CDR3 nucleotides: TGTGCCATCAGTGACACGAACACTGAAGCTTTCTTT.

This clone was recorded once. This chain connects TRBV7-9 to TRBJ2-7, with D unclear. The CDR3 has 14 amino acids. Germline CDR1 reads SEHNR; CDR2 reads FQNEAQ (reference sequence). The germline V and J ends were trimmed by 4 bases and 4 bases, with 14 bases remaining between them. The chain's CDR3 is CASSSSLLRYEQYF. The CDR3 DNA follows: TGTGCCAGCAGCTCCTCCTTACTCCGGTACGAGCAGTACTTC.

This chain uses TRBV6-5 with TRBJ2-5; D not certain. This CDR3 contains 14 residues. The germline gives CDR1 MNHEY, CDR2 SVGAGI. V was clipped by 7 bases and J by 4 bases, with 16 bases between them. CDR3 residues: CASIKLGAGETQYF. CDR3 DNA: TGTGCCAGCATTAAACTCGGCGCAGGAGAGACCCAGTACTTC.

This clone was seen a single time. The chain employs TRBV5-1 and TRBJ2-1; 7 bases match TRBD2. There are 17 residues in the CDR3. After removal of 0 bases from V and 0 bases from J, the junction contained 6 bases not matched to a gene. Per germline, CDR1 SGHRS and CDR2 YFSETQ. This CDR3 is CASSLAGGGLSYNEQFF. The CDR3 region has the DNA TGCGCCAGCAGCTTGGCGGGCGGGGGTCTCTCCTACAATGAGCAGTTCTTC.

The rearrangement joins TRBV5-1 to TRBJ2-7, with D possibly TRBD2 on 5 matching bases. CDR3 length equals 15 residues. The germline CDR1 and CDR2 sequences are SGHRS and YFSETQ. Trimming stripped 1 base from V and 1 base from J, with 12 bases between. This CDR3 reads CASSLSGFSSYEQYF. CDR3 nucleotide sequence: TGCGCCAGCAGCTTGAGCGGATTCAGTTCCTACGAGCAGTACTTC.

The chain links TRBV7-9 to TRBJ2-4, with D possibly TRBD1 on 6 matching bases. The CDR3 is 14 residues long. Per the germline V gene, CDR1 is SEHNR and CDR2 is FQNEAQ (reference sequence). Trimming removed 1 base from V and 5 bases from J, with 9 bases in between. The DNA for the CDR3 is TGTGCCAGCAGCTTAGGCAGGGGTGAAAACATTCAGTACTTC. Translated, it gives CASSLGRGENIQYF.

The CDR3 DNA reads as TGTGCCAGCAGCCAATTACAGGGGGGGGTAGGTAATCAGCCCCAGCATTTT. Its protein product is CASSQLQGGVGNQPQHF. The chain has TRBV4-2 and TRBJ1-5, with 8 bases identical to TRBD1. The germline V gene encodes CDR1 LGHNA and CDR2 YNFKEQ. The trim removed 2 bases at V and 4 bases at J, leaving 10 bases unmatched. The CDR3 has 17 amino acids.

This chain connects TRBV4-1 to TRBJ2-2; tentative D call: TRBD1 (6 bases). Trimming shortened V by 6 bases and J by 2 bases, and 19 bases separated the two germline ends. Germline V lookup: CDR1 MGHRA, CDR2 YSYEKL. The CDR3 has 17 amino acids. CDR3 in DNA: TGCGCCAGCAGTCCAACCCCCGGGACAACTAACACCGGGGAGCTGTTTTTT. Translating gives CASSPTPGTTNTGELFF.

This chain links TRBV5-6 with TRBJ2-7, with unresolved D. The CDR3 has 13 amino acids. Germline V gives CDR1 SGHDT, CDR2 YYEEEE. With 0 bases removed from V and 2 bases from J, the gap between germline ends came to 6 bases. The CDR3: CASSLEQTYEQYF. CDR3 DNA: TGTGCCAGCAGCTTGGAACAGACCTACGAGCAGTACTTC.

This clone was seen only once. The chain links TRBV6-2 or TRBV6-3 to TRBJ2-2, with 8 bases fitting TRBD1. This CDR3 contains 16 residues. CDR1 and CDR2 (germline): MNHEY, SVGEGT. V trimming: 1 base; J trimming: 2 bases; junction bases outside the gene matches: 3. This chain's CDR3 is CASSYWTGINTGELFF. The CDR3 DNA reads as TGTGCCAGCAGTTACTGGACAGGGATAAACACCGGGGAGCTGTTTTTT.

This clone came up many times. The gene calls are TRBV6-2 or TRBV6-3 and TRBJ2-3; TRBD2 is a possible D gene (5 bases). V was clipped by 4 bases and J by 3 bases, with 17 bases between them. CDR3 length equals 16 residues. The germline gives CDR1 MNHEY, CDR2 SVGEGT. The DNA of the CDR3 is TGTGCCAGCAGTTCCCATTTCGGAGCGGAAACAGATACGCAGTATTTT. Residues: CASSSHFGAETDTQYF.

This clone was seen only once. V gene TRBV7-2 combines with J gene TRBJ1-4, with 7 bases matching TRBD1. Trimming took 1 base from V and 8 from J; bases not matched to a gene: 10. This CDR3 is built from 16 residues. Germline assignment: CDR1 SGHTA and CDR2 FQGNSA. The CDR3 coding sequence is TGTGCCAGCAGCTTAGGGGGACAGCCTTATGGGGAAAAACTGTTTTTT. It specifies CASSLGGQPYGEKLFF.

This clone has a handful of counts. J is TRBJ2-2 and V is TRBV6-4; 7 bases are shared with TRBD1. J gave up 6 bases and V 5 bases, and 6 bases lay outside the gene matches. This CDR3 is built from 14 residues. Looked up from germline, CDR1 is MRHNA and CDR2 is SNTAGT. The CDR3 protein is CASSQGEGAGELFF. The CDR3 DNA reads TGTGCCAGCAGTCAGGGGGAAGGAGCCGGGGAGCTGTTTTTT.

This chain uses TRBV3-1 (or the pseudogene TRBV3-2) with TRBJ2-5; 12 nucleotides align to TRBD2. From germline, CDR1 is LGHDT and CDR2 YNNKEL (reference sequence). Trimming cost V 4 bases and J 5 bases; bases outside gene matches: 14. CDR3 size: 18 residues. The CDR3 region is CASSRPTSGGLFSETQYF. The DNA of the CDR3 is TGTGCCAGCAGCCGCCCGACTAGCGGGGGACTTTTTTCGGAGACCCAGTACTTC.

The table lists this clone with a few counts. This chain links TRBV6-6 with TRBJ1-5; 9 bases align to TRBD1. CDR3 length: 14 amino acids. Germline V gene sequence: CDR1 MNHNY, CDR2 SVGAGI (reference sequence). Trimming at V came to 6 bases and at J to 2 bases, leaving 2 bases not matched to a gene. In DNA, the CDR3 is TGTGCCAGCAGGAGGACAGGGGGCAATCAGCCCCAGCATTTT. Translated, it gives CASRRTGGNQPQHF.

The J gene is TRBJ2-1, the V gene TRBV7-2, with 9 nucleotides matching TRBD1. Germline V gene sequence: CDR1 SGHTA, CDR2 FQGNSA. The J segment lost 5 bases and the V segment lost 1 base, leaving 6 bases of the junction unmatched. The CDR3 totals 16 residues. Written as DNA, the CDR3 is TGTGCCAGCAGCTTAGTACGGGGACAGGGTCACAATGAGCAGTTCTTC. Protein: CASSLVRGQGHNEQFF.

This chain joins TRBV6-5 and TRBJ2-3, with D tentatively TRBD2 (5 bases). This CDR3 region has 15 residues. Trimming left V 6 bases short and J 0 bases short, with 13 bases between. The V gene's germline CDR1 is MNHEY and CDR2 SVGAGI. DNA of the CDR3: TGTGCCAGCAGAATGTGGCTAGCTAGCACAGATACGCAGTATTTT. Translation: CASRMWLASTDTQYF.

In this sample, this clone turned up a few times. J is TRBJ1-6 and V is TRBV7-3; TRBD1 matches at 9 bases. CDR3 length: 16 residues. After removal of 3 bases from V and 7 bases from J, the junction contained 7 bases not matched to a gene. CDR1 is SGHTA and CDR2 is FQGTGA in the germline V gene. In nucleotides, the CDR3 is TGTGCCAGCAGCTTTGCCGGGACAGGGAAGAATTCACCCCTCCACTTT. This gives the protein CASSFAGTGKNSPLHF.

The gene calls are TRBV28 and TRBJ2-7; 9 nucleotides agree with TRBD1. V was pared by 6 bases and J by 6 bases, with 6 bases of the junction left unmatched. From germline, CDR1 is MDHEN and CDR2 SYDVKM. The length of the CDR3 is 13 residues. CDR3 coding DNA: TGTGCCAGCAGCCTGCCGGGACAGGGCGAGCAGTACTTC. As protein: CASSLPGQGEQYF.

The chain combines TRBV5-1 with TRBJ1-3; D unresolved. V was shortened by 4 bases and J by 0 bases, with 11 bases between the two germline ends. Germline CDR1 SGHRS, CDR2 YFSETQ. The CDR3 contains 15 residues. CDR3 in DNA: TGCGCCAGCAGCCCCTCACTATCCTCTGGAAACACCATATATTTT. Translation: CASSPSLSSGNTIYF.